Listed below are T cell receptor beta chains from one sample, sequenced in a study of blood T cell repertoires in COVID-19. Sequencing used immunoSEQ multiplex PCR; TCRdb keeps in-frame clones, though not all of them. The sample records 70,000 to 80,000 clones, over 70% being singletons. Input material: peripheral blood. These receptors originate from a human donor in a cohort sampled during active COVID-19. The CDR3 runs from the conserved cysteine through the conserved F or W. Each record gives: J gene, V gene, CDR3 length, CDR3 protein.

j_call: TRBJ2-7
v_call: TRBV19
cdr3_length: 15
cdr3_aa: CASSDRGTSSYEQYF

j_call: TRBJ2-4
v_call: TRBV19
cdr3_length: 16
cdr3_aa: CASSGHGRLAKNIQYF

j_call: TRBJ2-5
v_call: TRBV5-1
cdr3_length: 16
cdr3_aa: CASSPQGTGQWETQYF

j_call: TRBJ1-1
v_call: TRBV9
cdr3_length: 16
cdr3_aa: CASSVGAGWEDTEAFF

j_call: TRBJ2-6
v_call: TRBV5-4
cdr3_length: 18
cdr3_aa: CASSTRGTGIPGANVLTF

j_call: TRBJ2-5
v_call: TRBV20-1
cdr3_length: 11
cdr3_aa: CSAPPSETQYF

j_call: TRBJ1-6
v_call: TRBV28
cdr3_length: 19
cdr3_aa: CASSLPGTDVSSYNSPLHF

j_call: TRBJ2-2
v_call: TRBV10-3
cdr3_length: 15
cdr3_aa: CAISELQGNTGELFF

j_call: TRBJ2-3
v_call: TRBV7-3
cdr3_length: 15
cdr3_aa: CASSLGPSSTDTQYF

j_call: TRBJ2-1
v_call: TRBV3-1/TRBV3-2
cdr3_length: 15
cdr3_aa: CASRKTGLSDNEQFF

j_call: TRBJ1-2
v_call: TRBV10-3
cdr3_length: 13
cdr3_aa: CATRAREGYGYTF

j_call: TRBJ1-1
v_call: TRBV19
cdr3_length: 15
cdr3_aa: CASPPRQGPRTEAFF

j_call: TRBJ1-2
v_call: TRBV27
cdr3_length: 16
cdr3_aa: CASSLTGGQWSGGYTF

j_call: TRBJ2-3
v_call: TRBV11-2
cdr3_length: 15
cdr3_aa: CASSLGPTRTDTQYF

j_call: TRBJ2-2
v_call: TRBV11-3
cdr3_length: 15
cdr3_aa: CASSPSQANTGELFF

j_call: TRBJ1-1
v_call: TRBV11-2
cdr3_length: 13
cdr3_aa: CASSSTANTEAFF

j_call: TRBJ2-5
v_call: TRBV18
cdr3_length: 14
cdr3_aa: CASSPPGRPETQYF

j_call: TRBJ1-1
v_call: TRBV6-6
cdr3_length: 14
cdr3_aa: CASRATGGETEAFF

j_call: TRBJ1-1
v_call: TRBV6-1
cdr3_length: 15
cdr3_aa: CASSETGTGYTEAFF

j_call: TRBJ2-1
v_call: TRBV7-2
cdr3_length: 16
cdr3_aa: CASSLIRGGGFNEQFF

j_call: TRBJ2-3
v_call: TRBV7-2
cdr3_length: 16
cdr3_aa: CASSARQGAYTDTQYF

j_call: TRBJ1-2
v_call: TRBV29-1
cdr3_length: 12
cdr3_aa: CSAPDRGGGYTF